This T cell receptor (beta chain) was identified during a study of blood T cell repertoires in COVID-19. In the study overall: The United States, Italy and Spain supplied acute and convalescent COVID-19 samples. PBMCs, B-cell-depleted T cells, or T cells were the source of the cDNA or gDNA that made up the material.

In germline, CDR1 is MNHEY, CDR2 SMNVEV (reference sequence). The CDR3 sequence is 15 residues long. J was trimmed by 4 bases and V by 6 bases; bases with no gene match: 9. The Seattle site enrolled patients during active infection and followed them longitudinally. Measured with immunoSEQ multiplex PCR; TCRdb has only the in-frame clones, and not every one. Of under 200,000 clones listed, 85% were seen once; the top ten hold roughly 0.91%. V usage is TRBV27 and J usage is TRBJ2-7; 10 positions match TRBD1. This receptor was obtained from a man aged 55-75 years with COVID-19, enrolled during active disease. Sequencing input: peripheral blood. CDR3 in DNA: TGTGCCAGCAGAACGAACCTGGACAGGGGGTACGAGCAGTACTTC. Translation gives CASRTNLDRGYEQYF.